These T cell receptor beta chains were read from a single sample in a study of shared clonotypes between healthy human individuals. Clones were sequenced by immunoSEQ multiplex PCR, and TCRdb holds only the in-frame ones, with some missing. Here the sample spans millions of clones, 95% being singletons. Sequences were obtained from naive CD4+ T cells sorted from blood. The receptors derive from a man younger than 30 in good health. Both conserved end residues are part of each CDR3.

V,J,CDR3
TRBV10-3,TRBJ1-1,CAISESGGTEAFF
TRBV2,TRBJ2-1,CASSQSGHEQFF
TRBV30,TRBJ1-5,CAWSPGTGNFNQPQHF
TRBV5-1,TRBJ2-1,CASSFIATASSYNEQFF
TRBV30,TRBJ2-3,CAGARADTQYF
TRBV12-5,TRBJ2-2,CASGLTLPGHGELFF
TRBV5-4,TRBJ1-1,CASSLGPGRNTEAFF
TRBV5-4,TRBJ2-1,CASSPEGGSSYNEQFF
TRBV7-9,TRBJ2-7,CASSLVGIEGSYEQYF
TRBV2,TRBJ1-5,CASGGHGNQPQHF
TRBV6-4,TRBJ2-1,CASSAIAGVTNEQFF
TRBV12-5,TRBJ2-3,CASGLVLLAGDPWTDTQYF
TRBV28,TRBJ1-5,CASSSGRAGGNQPQHF
TRBV6-1,TRBJ2-2,CASSVKGTGELFF
TRBV19,TRBJ1-5,CASTLLGDQPQHF
TRBV5-1,TRBJ1-2,CASSSSGQETANYGYTF
TRBV7-2,TRBJ2-7,CASSRGGGWVEQYF
TRBV5-8,TRBJ2-7,CAITRRAMRELGQYF
TRBV2,TRBJ2-5,CASSGGRKETQYF
TRBV7-2,TRBJ2-5,CASSPEAPIQETQYF
TRBV5-6,TRBJ1-6,CASTGSYNSPLHF
TRBV5-1,TRBJ2-7,CASSLLGLASYEQYF
TRBV10-3,TRBJ2-2,CAISEMRGDTGELFF
TRBV11-2,TRBJ2-7,CASSFAPGYEQYF
TRBV7-9,TRBJ1-3,CASSLNQGEGNTIYF
TRBV4-3,TRBJ2-2,CASSQEGFGGVGTGELFF
TRBV7-2,TRBJ2-5,CASSSGTSGPLQYF
TRBV6-1,TRBJ2-4,CASSEARVLAGAKNIQYF
TRBV20-1,TRBJ2-5,CSAEAGAQYF
TRBV4-1,TRBJ2-5,CASSQANSGGQETQYF
TRBV10-2,TRBJ2-5,CASRAAQQETQYF
TRBV10-3,TRBJ2-3,CATGQSPTDTQYF
TRBV7-9,TRBJ2-5,CASSFPRSYQETQYF
TRBV5-4,TRBJ2-1,CASSLLRDSNEQFF
TRBV30,TRBJ2-5,CAWGAGQGVQETQYF
TRBV5-1,TRBJ1-2,CASSLESGAVYGYTF
TRBV30,TRBJ2-2,CACQGNTGELFF
TRBV5-6,TRBJ2-7,CASSLAGQGEQYF
TRBV19,TRBJ2-5,CASSMAGGLETQYF
TRBV18,TRBJ2-7,CASSPTSAYEQYF
TRBV2,TRBJ2-2,CASSETRGTGELFF
TRBV28,TRBJ1-1,CASSPTGTGNTEAFF
TRBV5-4,TRBJ2-1,CASSLMGGKYNEQFF
TRBV5-1,TRBJ1-5,CASSLEGGNQPQHF
TRBV5-4,TRBJ2-7,CASSRGQTYEQYF
TRBV15,TRBJ2-5,CATSWTPAGAQYF
TRBV5-1,TRBJ1-2,CASSLSGDYGYTF
TRBV30,TRBJ1-4,CAWSGTESGEKLFF
TRBV30,TRBJ1-4,CAWSPPITGYYGKLFF
TRBV7-2,TRBJ2-7,CASSLGGDRGSYEQYF
TRBV6-1,TRBJ2-7,CASTRVKQGRDEQYF
TRBV30,TRBJ2-7,CAWSVRLGEPYEQYF
TRBV20-1,TRBJ2-5,CSARLQGNQYF
TRBV6-6,TRBJ1-4,CASSRGSNEKLFF
TRBV5-8,TRBJ1-3,CASSLLGDAGNTIYF
TRBV25-1,TRBJ1-5,CASSGRGQGYQPQHF
TRBV6-6,TRBJ2-3,CASSYGTGVTDTQYF
TRBV30,TRBJ1-5,CAWSVQRNSNQPQHF